These 23 T cell receptor beta chains came from one sample sequenced in a study of a mutant IDH1 vaccine in newly diagnosed glioma. Time point denoted: week 5, during vaccination. In the vaccine, a single dose held 300 ug of the mutant IDH1 20-mer peptide, along with topical imiquimod. Sequenced by immunoSEQ multiplex PCR; TCRdb stores in-frame clones only, minus some. Among nearly 30,000 clones listed, about 85% were seen once. Their antigens are not known. Material: peripheral blood mononuclear cells (PBMCs), obtained from a glioma patient whose treatment included an IDH1 peptide vaccine. These receptors were collected from a woman in her forties with glioma. Some clones in this sample may be carry-over from other donors' samples.

V and J are TRBV11-2 and TRBJ2-1, with D tentatively TRBD2 (5 bases). This CDR3 comprises 16 residues. Per germline, CDR1 SGHAT and CDR2 FQNNGV. The ends were cut back, 1 base at V and 9 bases at J, with 19 bases in the middle. The CDR3 DNA sequence: TGTGCCAGCAGCTTAGGAACGGGAATCAGGCAAGCTGAGCAGTTCTTC. Translation: CASSLGTGIRQAEQFF. Full variable domain (missing parts from reference TRBV11-2 and TRBJ2-1): EAGVAQSPRYKIIEKRQSVAFWCNPISGHATLYWYQQILGQGPKLLIQFQNNGVVDDSQLPKDRFSAERLKGVDSTLKIQPAKLEDSAVYLCASSLGTGIRQAEQFFGPGTRLTVL.

The chain carries TRBV27 and TRBJ2-1; perhaps TRBD2 as D (6 bases). CDR1 and CDR2 from the germline V gene are MNHEY and SMNVEV (reference sequence). Trimming removed 6 bases at V and 3 bases at J, with 9 bases between. CDR3 size: 13 residues. The CDR3 protein is CASRPGGYNEQFF. The CDR3 coding sequence is TGTGCCAGCAGGCCCGGGGGCTACAATGAGCAGTTCTTC.

This rearrangement joins TRBV4-2 to TRBJ1-6; D not resolved. The germline CDR1 and CDR2 sequences are LGHNA and YNFKEQ. V was clipped by 3 bases and J by 9 bases, with 15 bases between them. CDR3 length: 15 amino acids. The CDR3 DNA is TGTGCCAGCAGCCATAGTAGGGAGGGAGGTTCACCCCTCCACTTT. Translated, it gives CASSHSREGGSPLHF.

In this sample, this clone turned up a few times. The chain employs TRBV15 and TRBJ2-7; TRBD2 aligns across 8 bases. CDR3 length equals 15 residues. Germline CDR1 and CDR2: LNHNV and YYDKDF (reference sequence). V shed 0 bases and J 5 bases; nucleotides not matched to a gene: 6. The DNA for the CDR3 is TGTGCCACCAGCAGAGATCGGGGGGGTAGGCACGAGCAGTACTTC. This translates into CATSRDRGGRHEQYF.

The gene calls are TRBV14 and TRBJ2-5; D perhaps matches TRBD2 (6 bases). V lost 1 base, J lost 5 bases, and 17 bases lay in between. CDR1 SGHDN and CDR2 FVKESK come from the germline V gene. CDR3 length: 16 residues. CDR3 DNA: TGTGCCAGCAGCCAAGCGGGGGTCATCGGTGTCGAGACCCAGTACTTC. It translates to CASSQAGVIGVETQYF.

This clone was seen a single time. The chain links TRBV11-3 to TRBJ2-1, with 11 bases lining up with TRBD2. The germline V gene encodes CDR1 SGHNT and CDR2 YENEEA. V was clipped by 5 bases and J by 7 bases; unmatched bases: 7. The CDR3 totals 15 residues. The CDR3 DNA sequence: TGTGCCAGCAGCCGTCCTAGCGGGGGGCCGAATGAGCAGTTCTTC. Residues: CASSRPSGGPNEQFF.

This rearrangement joins TRBV28 to TRBJ1-1; D remains ambiguous. Trimming took off 2 bases at V and 3 bases at J, with 10 bases between the two ends. This CDR3 contains 14 residues. Germline CDR1 MDHEN, CDR2 SYDVKM. CDR3 region: CASSLRQKDTEAFF. The CDR3 DNA is TGTGCCAGCAGTTTACGGCAGAAAGACACTGAAGCTTTCTTT.

V and J are TRBV11-1 and TRBJ2-1; 9 bases map to TRBD2. V lost 5 bases to trimming and J lost 8 bases; unmatched junction nucleotides: 13. CDR3 length equals 16 residues. Germline assignment: CDR1 SGHAT and CDR2 FQDESV (reference sequence). The CDR3 loop is CASSLTGTRGGHEQFF. The CDR3 DNA is TGTGCCAGCAGCCTCACCGGAACGCGGGGGGGCCATGAGCAGTTCTTC.

The J gene is TRBJ1-1, the V gene TRBV19; no clear D. Germline values: CDR1 LNHDA, CDR2 SQIVND (reference sequence). The CDR3 length is 14 residues. The V end lost 6 bases, the J end lost 6 bases, and 17 bases lay between the germline ends. The CDR3 DNA reads TGTGCCAGTAGCCCCCTAGGTGGCAACGCTGAAGCTTTCTTT. As protein: CASSPLGGNAEAFF.

DNA of the CDR3: TGCAGCGTTGGGTACGCATTACAAGAGACCCAGTACTTC. This encodes CSVGYALQETQYF. The genes are TRBV29-1 and TRBJ2-5, with D unclear. Germline CDR1 is SQVTM and CDR2 is ANQGSEA. This CDR3 is built from 13 residues. V was trimmed by 4 bases and J by 2 bases, leaving 11 bases between them. Full variable domain (remainder filled in from reference TRBV29-1 and TRBJ2-5): SAVISQKPSRDICQRGTSLTIQCQVDSQVTMMFWYRQQPGQSLTLIATANQGSEATYESGFVIDKFPISRPNLTFSTLTVSNMSPEDSSIYLCSVGYALQETQYFGPGTRLLVL.

The chain is built from TRBV21-1 and TRBJ1-1. TRBV21-1 is a recognized pseudogene. The CDR3 covers 16 residues. The CDR3 bases are TGTGCCAGCAGGGAGGGGGGGACCGCCTGGGACACTGAAGCTTTCTTT. Its translation: CASREGGTAWDTEAFF.

The CDR3 nucleotides read TGTGCCAGCAGCGAAGGGGGACAGGGCTCCTACGAGCAGTACTTC. Translating it yields CASSEGGQGSYEQYF. The chain employs TRBV6-6 and TRBJ2-7; 9 positions agree with TRBD1. The germline V gene has CDR1 MNHNY and CDR2 SVGAGI (reference sequence). After removal of 6 bases from V and 0 bases from J, the junction contained 6 bases not matched to a gene. The CDR3 loop spans 15 amino acids.

This chain uses TRBV28 with TRBJ2-7; 10 bases fit TRBD1. The CDR3 runs to 12 residues. J gave up 2 bases and V 10 bases, and 2 bases lay outside the gene matches. Germline assignment: CDR1 MDHEN and CDR2 SYDVKM. The CDR3, as DNA: TGTGCCACCGGACAGGGGGCCTACGAGCAGTACTTC. This translates into CATGQGAYEQYF.

The table lists this clone with a count of one. This chain joins TRBV9 and TRBJ2-3, with a possible D match to TRBD2 (7 bases). The CDR3 has 16 residues. Trimming removed 6 bases at V and 4 bases at J, with 21 bases between. Germline V gene sequence: CDR1 SGDLS, CDR2 YYNGEE. This CDR3 is CASTPRGAGNADTQYF. The CDR3 DNA reads TGTGCCAGCACCCCCAGGGGAGCGGGAAACGCAGATACGCAGTATTTT.

The CDR3 sequence: CASSLEQGKNIQYF. For the CDR3, the DNA is TGTGCCAGCAGCTTAGAACAGGGCAAAAACATTCAGTACTTC. The chain uses TRBV11-1 and TRBJ2-4, with D perhaps TRBD1 (6 bases). This CDR3 is built from 14 residues. V lost 1 base and J 3 bases, leaving 7 bases between the germline ends. Germline V CDR1 and CDR2: SGHAT, FQDESV (reference sequence).

V and J are TRBV7-3 and TRBJ2-1; D could derive from TRBD1 or TRBD2 (6 bases each). Germline CDR1 reads SGHTA; CDR2 reads FQGTGA. The CDR3 covers 13 residues. Trimming shortened V by 6 bases and J by 10 bases, and 16 bases separated the two germline ends. CDR3 nucleotide sequence: TGTGCCAGCAGGGCAGGCGGGACACCAGAGCAGTTCTTC. The encoded protein is CASRAGGTPEQFF.

V and J are TRBV6-5 and TRBJ1-2; a possible D gene is TRBD1 (5 bases). CDR1 is MNHEY, CDR2 SVGAGI, per germline. V was trimmed by 0 bases and J by 4 bases, leaving 9 bases between them. The CDR3 extends over 14 amino acids. CDR3 in amino acids: CASSYSYDSYGYTF. The CDR3 DNA is TGTGCCAGCAGTTACTCCTATGACAGCTATGGCTACACCTTC.

This chain connects TRBV4-2 to TRBJ2-2, with TRBD2 as a possible D gene (6 bases). V shed 4 bases and J shed 7 bases, with 16 bases lying between them. This CDR3 is 15 amino acids long. CDR1 is LGHNA and CDR2 is YNFKEQ in the germline V gene. CDR3 residues: CASSPESGDFGELFF. The CDR3 nucleotides are TGTGCCAGCAGCCCGGAATCGGGAGATTTCGGGGAGCTGTTTTTT.

The chain has TRBV7-3 and TRBJ2-2, with 12 bases matching TRBD2. This CDR3 comprises 15 residues. Trimming removed 2 bases from V and 6 bases from J; junction bases left unmatched: 1. Germline V gene data show CDR1 as SGHTA and CDR2 as FQGTGA. The CDR3 DNA reads TGTGCCAGCAGCTTATCTAGCGGGAGGGCCGGGGAGCTGTTTTTT. Translation gives CASSLSSGRAGELFF.

V gene TRBV28 combines with J gene TRBJ1-1; D possibly corresponds to TRBD1 (5 bases). From germline, CDR1 is MDHEN and CDR2 SYDVKM. V was cut by 0 bases and J by 7 bases, with 12 bases left in between. The CDR3 runs 14 residues. The CDR3 sequence: CASSLWGKGVEAFF. DNA of the CDR3: TGTGCCAGCAGTTTATGGGGTAAAGGGGTTGAAGCTTTCTTT.

The chain carries TRBV19 and TRBJ1-4; TRBD1 might be the D (6 bases). Germline values: CDR1 LNHDA, CDR2 SQIVND (reference sequence). The CDR3 spans 20 residues. The V gene lost 3 bases and the J gene lost 0 bases, with 23 bases spanning the gap. In DNA, the CDR3 is TGTGCCAGTAGTATTCAGGCCCCCAGGGGCCGAACCGCAACTAATGAAAAACTGTTTTTT. The encoded protein is CASSIQAPRGRTATNEKLFF.

The rearrangement uses TRBV18 and TRBJ2-7, with D uncertain. Germline lookup yields CDR1 KGHSH and CDR2 LQKENI. There are 13 residues in the CDR3. Trimming took 3 bases from V and 6 from J, leaving 12 bases between them. The CDR3 region is CASSPDARSEQYF. The CDR3 nucleotides are TGTGCCAGCTCACCGGACGCTAGATCCGAGCAGTACTTC.

J is TRBJ2-1 and V is TRBV5-4; D possibly corresponds to TRBD1 (6 bases). The CDR3 runs to 12 residues. Germline V CDR1 and CDR2: SGHNT, YYREEE (reference sequence). Trimming pared 1 base from V and 15 bases from J, leaving 14 bases between. CDR3 sequence (DNA): TGTGCCAGCAGCTTGACAGGGCAGGTCCCGTTCTTC. Translating gives CASSLTGQVPFF.